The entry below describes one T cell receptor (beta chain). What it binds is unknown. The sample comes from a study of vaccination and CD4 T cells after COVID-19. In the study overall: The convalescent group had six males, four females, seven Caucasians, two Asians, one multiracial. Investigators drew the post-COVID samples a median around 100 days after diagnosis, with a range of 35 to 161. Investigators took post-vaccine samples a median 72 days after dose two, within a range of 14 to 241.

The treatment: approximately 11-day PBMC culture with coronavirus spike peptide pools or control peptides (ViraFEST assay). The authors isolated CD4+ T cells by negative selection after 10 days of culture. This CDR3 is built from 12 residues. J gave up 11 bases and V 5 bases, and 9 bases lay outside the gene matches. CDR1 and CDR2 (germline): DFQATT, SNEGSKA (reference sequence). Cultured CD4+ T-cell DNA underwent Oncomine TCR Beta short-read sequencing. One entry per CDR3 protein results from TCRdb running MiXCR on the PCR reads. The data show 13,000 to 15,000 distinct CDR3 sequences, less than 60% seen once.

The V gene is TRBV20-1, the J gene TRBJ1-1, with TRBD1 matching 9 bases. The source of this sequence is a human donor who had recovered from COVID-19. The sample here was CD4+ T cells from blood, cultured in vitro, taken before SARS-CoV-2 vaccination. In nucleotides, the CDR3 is TGCAGTGCTCCCACAGGGGGCGTGCTGGCTTTCTTT. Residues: CSAPTGGVLAFF.